Following are 15 T cell receptor beta chains from one sample sequenced in a study of blood T cell repertoires in COVID-19. Data came from immunoSEQ multiplex PCR; TCRdb stores just in-frame clones and leaves some out. In the table there are around 36,000 clones, roughly nine tenths of which are singletons. The sample taken for sequencing was peripheral blood. These receptors originate from a human donor in a cohort sampled during active COVID-19.

This clone was found once. V and J are TRBV11-2 and TRBJ2-3; weak D call: TRBD1 (6 bases). There are 14 residues in the CDR3. Germline values: CDR1 SGHAT, CDR2 FQNNGV. Trimming stripped 3 bases from V and 5 bases from J, with 12 bases between. In nucleotides, the CDR3 is TGTGCCAGCAGCTTCAGGGGCTGGATAGATACGCAGTATTTT. This sequence encodes CASSFRGWIDTQYF.

CDR3 loop: CASRGPGRSGELFF. The CDR3, as DNA: TGTGCCAGCAGGGGGCCCGGTCGGTCCGGGGAGCTGTTTTTT. The chain employs TRBV5-8 and TRBJ2-2, with D perhaps matching TRBD1 (5 bases). Per the germline V gene, CDR1 is SGHTS and CDR2 is YDEGEE. The CDR3 totals 14 residues. V lost 5 bases and J lost 6, with 14 bases in between.

The chain employs TRBV7-2 and TRBJ1-5; 8 nucleotides agree with TRBD1. Germline loops: CDR1 SGHTA, CDR2 FQGNSA. The V segment lost 4 bases and the J segment 3 bases; nucleotides outside the gene matches: 2. This CDR3 spans 14 amino acids. The CDR3 reads CASSWTGNNQPQHF. For the CDR3, the DNA is TGTGCCAGCAGCTGGACAGGGAACAATCAGCCCCAGCATTTT.

The rearrangement uses TRBV6-6 and TRBJ2-3; D possibly corresponds to TRBD2 (6 bases). Trimming took 4 bases from V and 4 from J, leaving 15 bases between them. The CDR3 has 15 residues. Germline V lookup: CDR1 MNHNY, CDR2 SVGAGI (reference sequence). The CDR3 here is CASSFGTADADTQYF. For the CDR3, the DNA is TGTGCCAGCAGTTTCGGGACTGCTGACGCAGATACGCAGTATTTT.

For the CDR3, the DNA is TGTGCCTGGAGTGTACTGGGGGCCCTCTACGAGCAGTACTTC. This translates into CAWSVLGALYEQYF. V and J are TRBV30 and TRBJ2-7, with TRBD1 as a possible D gene (6 bases). CDR1 and CDR2 (germline): GTSNPN, SVGIG (reference sequence). V was trimmed by 0 bases and J by 3 bases, leaving 12 bases between them. The length of the CDR3 is 14 residues.

The chain joins TRBV7-6 to TRBJ2-3; 13 nucleotides align to TRBD2. The V and J ends lost 5 bases and 11 bases, in that order; junction bases with no gene match: 10. The CDR3 consists of 15 residues. From germline, CDR1 is SGHVS and CDR2 FNYEAQ. The CDR3 loop reads CASSGWTSGSSRQYF. The CDR3 nucleotides are TGTGCCAGCAGCGGTTGGACTAGCGGGAGCTCCAGGCAGTATTTT.

The rearrangement links TRBV11-2 to TRBJ1-5; 7 bases are a match to TRBD1. The CDR3 is made up of 16 amino acids. Germline V gives CDR1 SGHAT, CDR2 FQNNGV. The V segment lost 1 base and the J segment 0 bases; nucleotides outside the gene matches: 3. CDR3 nucleotides: TGTGCCAGCAGCTTAGCTGACAGGGATAGCAATCAGCCCCAGCATTTT. Its translation is CASSLADRDSNQPQHF.

V gene TRBV7-9 combines with J gene TRBJ1-1; D unclear. V gave up 2 bases and J gave up 0 bases, with 7 bases separating them. This CDR3 contains 14 residues. From germline, CDR1 is SEHNR and CDR2 FQNEAQ (reference sequence). As DNA, the CDR3 is TGTGCCAGCAGCTTAAGCCAATTGAACACTGAAGCTTTCTTT. The encoded protein is CASSLSQLNTEAFF.

This clone appeared once. The chain carries TRBV3-1 (or the pseudogene TRBV3-2) and TRBJ1-4, with 7 bases aligning to TRBD1. CDR1 is LGHDT, CDR2 YNNKEL, per germline (reference sequence). After removal of 6 bases from V and 6 bases from J, the junction contained 7 bases not matched to a gene. CDR3 size: 14 residues. The CDR3 DNA reads as TGTGCCAGCAGAAATCAGGGGGTTGATGAAAAACTGTTTTTT. This translates into CASRNQGVDEKLFF.

The chain couples TRBV4-1 to TRBJ2-7; D unresolved. Germline CDR1 and CDR2: MGHRA and YSYEKL. This CDR3 is 15 amino acids long. V gave up 0 bases and J gave up 2 bases, with 11 bases separating them. The CDR3 region has the DNA TGCGCCAGCAGCCAAGATACCAGGCGAACCTACGAGCAGTACTTC. Protein product: CASSQDTRRTYEQYF.

The chain joins TRBV5-5 to TRBJ1-1; a weak D match, TRBD1 (5 bases). The germline V gene has CDR1 SGHKS and CDR2 YYEKEE (reference sequence). V lost 4 bases to trimming and J lost 4 bases, with 17 bases between them. The CDR3 loop spans 15 amino acids. The CDR3, as DNA: TGTGCCAGCAGCACGTCGGTCGGGGGGGGCACTGAAGCTTTCTTT. This gives the protein CASSTSVGGGTEAFF. Full variable domain (outside the CDR3, taken from reference TRBV5-5 and TRBJ1-1): DAGVTQSPTHLIKTRGQQVTLRCSPISGHKSVSWYQQVLGQGPQFIFQYYEKEERGRGNFPDRFSARQFPNYSSELNVNALLLGDSALYLCASSTSVGGGTEAFFGQGTRLTVV.

This rearrangement joins TRBV11-2 to TRBJ2-5; 11 nucleotides match TRBD1. Trimming took 4 bases from V and 2 from J; bases not matched to a gene: 9. The CDR3 length is 17 residues. The V gene's germline CDR1 is SGHAT and CDR2 FQNNGV. The CDR3 nucleotides read TGTGCCAGCAGCTCCCGGGACAGGGGGATCGGGCAAGAGACCCAGTACTTC. This codes for CASSSRDRGIGQETQYF.

The chain is built from TRBV5-1 and TRBJ2-3; 7 bases are shared with TRBD2. Germline assignment: CDR1 SGHRS and CDR2 YFSETQ. With 1 base clipped from V and 1 base from J, the junction kept 3 bases outside the gene matches. This CDR3 has 15 residues. The CDR3, as DNA: TGCGCCAGCAGCTTGTCTAGCGGAGGCACAGATACGCAGTATTTT. This encodes CASSLSSGGTDTQYF.

The chain couples TRBV19 to TRBJ1-4; D is unresolved. Trimming stripped 5 bases from V and 0 bases from J, with 19 bases between. From germline, CDR1 is LNHDA and CDR2 SQIVND (reference sequence). The CDR3 extends over 18 amino acids. The CDR3 loop reads CASSADSVSLSTNEKLFF. CDR3 nucleotides: TGTGCCAGTAGTGCAGACTCAGTCAGCCTCTCAACTAATGAAAAACTGTTTTTT.

This clone was seen a single time. The CDR3 loop reads CASSLLTANTEAFF. The CDR3 DNA is TGTGCCAGCAGTCTACTAACTGCGAACACTGAAGCTTTCTTT. This chain connects TRBV6-5 to TRBJ1-1; no clear D gene. This CDR3 comprises 14 residues. The V gene lost 5 bases and the J gene lost 1 base, with 11 bases spanning the gap. Germline V gives CDR1 MNHEY, CDR2 SVGAGI.